This note documents a single T cell receptor (beta chain) sequence. The target antigen is unknown. The entry originates in a study of PD-1 blockade in classical Hodgkin lymphoma. Overall study context: Patients were treated with nivolumab at 3 mg/kg, and this was given intravenously every 2 weeks. Study results and limitations: Unlike CD8+ TCR diversity, which did not rise significantly by C4D1, CD4+ TCR diversity did. Whatever underlies the repertoire differences (possibly disease activity or prior therapy) remains undefined.

The CDR3 loop spans 11 amino acids. V gave up 5 bases and J gave up 4 bases, with 7 bases separating them. CDR1 is DFQATT and CDR2 is SNEGSKA in the germline V gene (reference sequence). Sequenced by immunoSEQ multiplex PCR; TCRdb stores in-frame clones only, minus some. The profile shows roughly 34,000 clones, just over 75% of them singletons. Autologous stem cell transplantation was followed by relapse in every patient, and brentuximab vedotin exposure varied. Relapsed/refractory classical Hodgkin lymphoma patients had complete, partial or progressive responses. This clonotype was obtained from a human donor with classical Hodgkin lymphoma. Sequencing used peripheral blood mononuclear cells (PBMCs), obtained before the second cycle of nivolumab. The gene calls are TRBV20-1 and TRBJ2-3, with D hard to call. CDR3 DNA: TGCAGTGCTTCTAAGGCAGATACGCAGTATTTT. The encoded protein is CSASKADTQYF.